The rows below give T cell receptor beta chains drawn from one sample of a study of blood T cell repertoires in COVID-19. This table comes from immunoSEQ multiplex PCR, and its TCRdb copy is limited to in-frame clones, with some not included. The sample has approximately 240,000 clones, over 80% seen once. The sample taken for sequencing was PBMCs or T cells enriched from blood (not recorded which). The receptors originated from a woman aged 18-29 years who had recovered from COVID-19. The CDR3 runs from the conserved cysteine through the conserved F or W. A D gene is named only where the DNA matches it firmly. Only some rows state a clone size, as once, few, many or a class for expanded clones.

j_gene | v_gene | d_gene | abundance | CDR3aa | CDR3nt
TRBJ1-4 | TRBV28 | . | . | CASSRHGATNEKLFF | TGTGCCAGCAGCCGCCACGGTGCAACTAATGAAAAACTGTTTTTT
TRBJ2-5 | TRBV7-9 | . | . | CASSYLATETQYF | TGTGCCAGCAGTTACCTAGCCACCGAGACCCAGTACTTC
TRBJ1-6 | TRBV19 | TRBD1 | . | CASRTGVRNSPLHF | TGTGCCAGTAGGACAGGGGTACGAAATTCACCCCTCCACTTT
TRBJ2-7 | TRBV15 | . | once | CATSRDRGSYEQYF | TGTGCCACCAGCAGAGACAGGGGTTCCTACGAGCAGTACTTC
TRBJ1-5 | TRBV10-3 | . | . | CAISPGGGNQPQHF | TGTGCCATCAGCCCCGGGGGTGGCAATCAGCCCCAGCATTTT
TRBJ1-2 | TRBV2 | . | . | CASTGDGSMRYTF | TGTGCCAGCACGGGGGACGGTTCTATGCGCTACACCTTC
TRBJ2-7 | TRBV6-1 | TRBD1 | . | CASSEAVQGIAFYEQYF | TGTGCCAGCAGTGAAGCGGTACAGGGGATTGCATTCTACGAGCAGTACTTC
TRBJ2-7 | TRBV2 | . | . | CASSTSGYEQYF | TGTGCCAGCAGTACCTCAGGCTACGAGCAGTACTTC
TRBJ1-3 | TRBV12-5 | . | . | CARCGGVGNTIYF | TGTGCTCGTTGCGGGGGGGTAGGAAACACCATATATTTT
TRBJ2-2 | TRBV3-1/TRBV3-2 | . | . | CASSQGGGNGELFF | TGTGCCAGCAGCCAGGGGGGAGGTAACGGGGAGCTGTTTTTT
TRBJ2-1 | TRBV10-3 | TRBD2 | . | CAISGGGASYNEQFF | TGTGCCATCAGTGGCGGGGGGGCCTCCTACAATGAGCAGTTCTTC
TRBJ2-1 | TRBV7-9 | . | . | CASSPPGLRVNEQFF | TGTGCCAGCAGCCCTCCCGGACTCCGGGTTAATGAGCAGTTCTTC
TRBJ2-7 | TRBV9 | . | . | CASSPQTGAVYEQYF | TGTGCCAGCAGCCCGCAAACTGGTGCTGTCTACGAGCAGTACTTC
TRBJ1-6 | TRBV18 | . | . | CASSPQRGPDSPLHF | TGTGCCAGCTCACCACAAAGAGGCCCCGATTCACCCCTCCACTTT
TRBJ1-6 | TRBV9 | . | . | CASSPREGNSPLHF | TGTGCCAGCAGCCCAAGGGAGGGTAATTCACCCCTCCACTTT
TRBJ2-2 | TRBV9 | TRBD1 | . | CASSVGTGDTGELFF | TGTGCCAGCAGCGTAGGGACAGGGGACACCGGGGAGCTGTTTTTT
TRBJ1-3 | TRBV4-2 | . | . | CASSQGTSGNTIYF | TGTGCCAGCAGCCAGGGGACATCTGGAAACACCATATATTTT
TRBJ1-5 | TRBV28 | . | . | CASSLQDRAYQPQHF | TGTGCCAGCAGTTTGCAGGACAGAGCCTATCAGCCCCAGCATTTT
TRBJ1-2 | TRBV27 | . | once | CASSFAPGYGYTF | TGTGCCAGCAGTTTTGCCCCAGGCTATGGCTACACCTTC
TRBJ1-5 | TRBV27 | . | . | CASSSGGPFQPQHF | TGTGCCAGCAGTTCCGGGGGGCCCTTTCAGCCCCAGCATTTT
TRBJ1-2 | TRBV5-6 | TRBD1 | . | CASRPRGLYPYGYTF | TGTGCCAGCAGGCCGAGGGGGCTGTACCCCTATGGCTACACCTTC
TRBJ2-7 | TRBV7-2 | . | . | CASSLLTGYEQYF | TGTGCCAGCAGCTTACTTACAGGCTACGAGCAGTACTTC
TRBJ2-3 | TRBV4-2 | TRBD2 | . | CASSQDGGTSGADTQYF | TGTGCCAGCAGCCAAGATGGAGGGACTAGCGGGGCAGATACGCAGTATTTT
TRBJ2-2 | TRBV3-1/TRBV3-2 | TRBD2 | . | CASSQGLAGVPTGELFF | TGTGCCAGCAGCCAAGGACTAGCGGGAGTCCCCACCGGGGAGCTGTTTTTT
TRBJ1-4 | TRBV7-9 | . | once | CASSWEAGWGKLFF | TGTGCCAGCAGCTGGGAGGCCGGGTGGGGAAAACTGTTTTTT
TRBJ2-5 | TRBV18 | TRBD2 | . | CASSPRGGTETQYF | TGTGCCAGCTCACCTCGGGGAGGGACGGAGACCCAGTACTTC
TRBJ2-7 | TRBV4-1 | . | . | CASSQVRDAAYEQYF | TGCGCCAGCAGCCAAGTGCGGGACGCCGCCTACGAGCAGTACTTC
TRBJ2-1 | TRBV5-1 | . | . | CASSLRAGASYNEQFF | TGCGCCAGCAGCTTAAGGGCAGGGGCGTCCTACAATGAGCAGTTCTTC
TRBJ2-1 | TRBV6-1 | . | . | CASSEQGNEQFF | TGTGCCAGCAGTGAGCAGGGGAATGAGCAGTTCTTC
TRBJ1-2 | TRBV28 | TRBD1 | once | CASSITGTVYGYTF | TGTGCCAGCAGTATTACCGGGACAGTATATGGCTACACCTTC
TRBJ2-5 | TRBV14 | TRBD1 | . | CASSHGQGVETQYF | TGTGCCAGCAGCCACGGACAGGGGGTTGAGACCCAGTACTTC
TRBJ2-5 | TRBV11-3 | TRBD1 | . | CASSPGTGGKETQYF | TGTGCCAGCAGCCCAGGGACAGGGGGCAAGGAGACCCAGTACTTC
TRBJ1-1 | TRBV19 | . | . | CASSLGQWSTEAFF | TGTGCCAGTAGTCTCGGACAGTGGAGCACTGAAGCTTTCTTT
TRBJ1-3 | TRBV18 | TRBD1 | . | CASMGQIGNTIYF | TGTGCCAGTATGGGACAGATCGGAAACACCATATATTTT
TRBJ2-7 | TRBV7-9 | TRBD2 | . | CAGTSGTYEQYF | TGTGCCGGAACTAGCGGAACCTACGAGCAGTACTTC
TRBJ2-1 | TRBV10-1 | TRBD2 | . | CASSESGLAGVGEQFF | TGCGCCAGCAGTGAGTCGGGACTAGCGGGAGTAGGTGAGCAGTTCTTC
TRBJ2-7 | TRBV11-2 | . | . | CASMRAVGYEQYF | TGTGCCAGCATGAGGGCGGTAGGCTACGAGCAGTACTTC
TRBJ1-2 | TRBV6-5 | TRBD1 | . | CASSSGQGSYGYTF | TGTGCCAGCAGTTCCGGACAGGGGAGCTATGGCTACACCTTC
TRBJ1-2 | TRBV10-2 | TRBD1 | . | CATSPGQGGYGYTF | TGCGCCACCTCGCCGGGACAGGGCGGCTATGGCTACACCTTC
TRBJ1-2 | TRBV18 | . | . | CASSPKAGQPGTFGYTF | TGTGCCAGCTCACCAAAGGCAGGCCAACCTGGGACTTTTGGCTACACCTTC
TRBJ2-7 | TRBV13 | TRBD1 | . | CASSLIGQGAYEQYF | TGTGCCAGCAGCTTAATCGGACAGGGCGCCTACGAGCAGTACTTC
TRBJ1-5 | TRBV6-2/TRBV6-3 | . | . | CASSYAPQPGVYRNQPQHF | TGTGCCAGCAGTTACGCCCCACAGCCCGGGGTTTATCGCAATCAGCCCCAGCATTTT
TRBJ1-2 | TRBV25-1 | . | . | CASSEGTVYGYTF | TGTGCCAGCAGTGAGGGCACAGTCTATGGCTACACCTTC
TRBJ2-3 | TRBV9 | TRBD2 | . | CASSGRDYSTDTQYF | TGTGCCAGCAGCGGGAGGGACTACAGCACAGATACGCAGTATTTT
TRBJ1-1 | TRBV10-3 | . | . | CAISEMTPRDTEAFF | TGTGCCATCAGTGAGATGACGCCGCGGGACACTGAAGCTTTCTTT
TRBJ1-2 | TRBV5-6 | . | once | CASSFPAAPGGYTF | TGTGCCAGCAGCTTTCCAGCGGCACCTGGTGGCTACACCTTC
TRBJ2-2 | TRBV10-1 | . | . | CASSGTVNGELFF | TGCGCCAGCAGTGGGACAGTAAACGGGGAGCTGTTTTTT
TRBJ2-7 | TRBV7-9 | . | . | CASSLRQTAIYEQYF | TGTGCCAGCAGCTTAAGACAAACTGCGATATACGAGCAGTACTTC
TRBJ2-1 | TRBV27 | TRBD1 | . | CASSLLGQGNEQFF | TGTGCCAGCAGTTTATTGGGACAGGGCAATGAGCAGTTCTTC
TRBJ2-2 | TRBV3-1/TRBV3-2 | . | . | CASSQSTVRELFF | TGTGCCAGCAGCCAATCTACCGTCAGGGAGCTGTTTTTT
TRBJ1-2 | TRBV11-2 | TRBD1 | . | CASSLARTGEDYGYTF | TGTGCCAGCAGCTTAGCACGGACAGGGGAAGACTATGGCTACACCTTC
TRBJ2-4 | TRBV18 | TRBD2 | . | CASSPPGLTIQYF | TGTGCCAGCTCACCACCGGGACTAACCATTCAGTACTTC
TRBJ2-7 | TRBV29-1 | TRBD1 | . | CSVEKGAGYEQYF | TGCAGCGTTGAAAAGGGGGCAGGGTACGAGCAGTACTTC